One and the same sample provided the 23 T cell receptor beta chains below, sequenced in a study of blood T cells in healthy people across ages. Together with a sample-barcoded 5' primer, a J-beta primer mix was included in a second PCR lasting 7 to 11 cycles. MiXCR, applied by TCRdb to the 5' RACE reads, yields one record per CDR3 protein. The sample yields hundreds of thousands of distinct CDR3 sequences, 25% to 35% seen once. The sample was blood. These receptors all stem from a woman of 80 years or more in good health.

The rearrangement uses TRBV7-2 and TRBJ2-2, with D uncertain. The CDR3 runs 18 residues. The V end was cut by 4 bases, the J end by 0 bases, with 18 bases between. In germline, CDR1 is SGHTA, CDR2 FQGNSA. The CDR3 DNA follows: TGTGCCAGCAGCTCGCCCCTTTTCTGGCGGTCGAACACCGGGGAGCTGTTTTTT. It codes for CASSSPLFWRSNTGELFF.

This chain connects TRBV7-9 to TRBJ1-1, with D unresolved. The V gene lost 5 bases and the J gene lost 2 bases, with 12 bases spanning the gap. This CDR3 region has 14 residues. The germline V gene has CDR1 SEHNR and CDR2 FQNEAQ (reference sequence). In DNA form, the CDR3 reads TGTGCCAGCAGCCGTATCCAGATCAACACTGAAGCTTTCTTT. Translating gives CASSRIQINTEAFF.

Details on this clonotype: A junction end diverges from the germline sequence, so it may reflect a read error. The J gene is TRBJ1-1, the V gene TRBV28, with D maybe TRBD1 (5 bases). The CDR3 totals 14 residues. Germline V gene data show CDR1 as MDHEN and CDR2 as SYDVKM. The CDR3 bases are TGTGCCAGCAGTCCCAGGACACAGAACACTGGAGCTTTCTTT. It encodes CASSPRTQNTGAFF.

In its sample, this clonotype was seen many times. The chain couples TRBV9 to TRBJ2-1, with 8 nucleotides matching TRBD2. The CDR3 sequence is 12 residues long. Germline loops: CDR1 SGDLS, CDR2 YYNGEE. The ends lost 2 bases at V and 8 bases at J; junction bases unmatched: 0. The CDR3 loop reads CASSVTSDEQFF. The CDR3 nucleotides read TGTGCCAGCAGCGTGACTAGCGATGAGCAGTTCTTC.

This clonotype has more than one count but fewer than ten. The chain employs TRBV12-3 or TRBV12-4 and TRBJ1-4; TRBD1 matches 8 bases. This CDR3 is built from 16 residues. V was pared by 5 bases and J by 6 bases, with 11 bases of the junction left unmatched. CDR3 in amino acids: CASSPRTGFGHEKLFF. CDR3 in DNA: TGTGCCAGCAGTCCGCGGACAGGGTTTGGTCATGAAAAACTGTTTTTT.

This clonotype showed up many times. V and J are TRBV6-5 and TRBJ1-2; 10 nucleotides agree with TRBD1. The CDR3 sequence is 16 residues long. The J segment lost 1 base and the V segment lost 4 bases, leaving 6 bases of the junction unmatched. Germline values: CDR1 MNHEY, CDR2 SVGAGI. CDR3 DNA sequence: TGTGCCAGCAGTTGGACAGGGGGAGTCGGTAACTATGGCTACACCTTC. This sequence encodes CASSWTGGVGNYGYTF.

This clonotype has at least ten counts. CDR3: CSAGNPVGLEDETQYF. Here the CDR3 DNA reads TGCAGTGCCGGTAACCCGGTTGGCTTAGAGGACGAGACCCAGTACTTC. The rearrangement links TRBV20-1 to TRBJ2-5; D gene uncertain. The length of the CDR3 is 16 residues. Germline V gene data show CDR1 as DFQATT and CDR2 as SNEGSKA (reference sequence). V shed 6 bases and J shed 5 bases, with 25 bases lying between them.

With respect to this clonotype: This may come from a read error, since a much larger clone is one base off. This rearrangement joins TRBV7-9 to TRBJ2-5; D is possibly TRBD1 (6 bases). V was pared by 4 bases and J by 5 bases, with 17 bases between. CDR3 length equals 15 residues. Per germline, CDR1 SEHNR and CDR2 FQNEAQ (reference sequence). Here the CDR3 DNA reads TGTGCCAGCAGCTCGGGCCAGGGGTTTCAGGAGACCCAGTACTTC. This encodes CASSSGQGFQETQYF.

The chain uses TRBV29-1 and TRBJ1-2, with D possibly matching TRBD1 (6 bases). Germline lookup yields CDR1 SQVTM and CDR2 ANQGSEA. This CDR3 region has 13 residues. Trimming took off 5 bases at V and 5 bases at J, with 15 bases between the two ends. CDR3 protein: CSVPELRGYGYTF. In DNA form, the CDR3 reads TGCAGCGTTCCCGAGTTAAGGGGGTATGGCTACACCTTC.

This clonotype occurred many times. V gene TRBV7-2 combines with J gene TRBJ1-2, with D perhaps matching TRBD1 (5 bases). Per the germline V gene, CDR1 is SGHTA and CDR2 is FQGNSA. With 5 bases removed from V and 4 bases from J, the gap between germline ends came to 14 bases. This CDR3 has 14 amino acids. The CDR3 here is CASSPSGWGYGYTF. The CDR3 DNA follows: TGTGCCAGCAGCCCCTCAGGGTGGGGCTATGGCTACACCTTC. Drawing the rest from reference TRBV7-2 and TRBJ1-2, the complete variable domain is GAGVSQSPSNKVTEKGKDVELRCDPISGHTALYWYRQSLGQGLEFLIYFQGNSAPDKSGLPSDRFSAERTGGSVSTLTIQRTQQEDSAVYLCASSPSGWGYGYTFGSGTRLTVV.

The count of this clonotype is one. CDR3 sequence: CASNTGGGKNIQYF. CDR3 nucleotides: TGTGCCAGCAATACAGGGGGGGGCAAAAACATTCAGTACTTC. The V gene is TRBV12-3 or TRBV12-4, the J gene TRBJ2-4; D possibly corresponds to TRBD1 (8 bases). The V end was cut by 7 bases, the J end by 3 bases, with 13 bases between. The CDR3 runs 14 residues.

V gene TRBV7-2 combines with J gene TRBJ2-1; D is ambiguous. Near its end, the DNA agrees better with TRBJ2-7, so the J call may be wrong. This CDR3 has 15 amino acids. Germline CDR1 and CDR2: SGHTA and FQGNSA. CDR3 amino acids: CASSLARQTYNEQYF. The CDR3 DNA is TGTGCCAGCAGCTTAGCACGGCAGACCTACAATGAGCAGTACTTC.

This chain connects TRBV7-9 to TRBJ2-1; no clear D. The length of the CDR3 is 14 residues. Trimming removed 2 bases from V and 13 bases from J, with 18 bases in between. Germline V gene lookup returns CDR1 SEHNR and CDR2 FQNEAQ (reference sequence). As DNA, the CDR3 is TGTGCCAGCAGCTTAAGTTTGCCCCAAGAGACCCAGTTCTTC. This gives the protein CASSLSLPQETQFF. The full variable domain, in which reference TRBV7-9 and TRBJ2-1 provide the parts outside the CDR3, is DTGVSQNPRHKITKRGQNVTFRCDPISEHNRLYWYRQTLGQGPEFLTYFQNEAQLEKSRLLSDRFSAERPKGSFSTLEIQRTEQGDSAMYLCASSLSLPQETQFFGPGTRLTVL.

V gene TRBV20-1 combines with J gene TRBJ2-7; 8 bases align to TRBD2. The germline V gene has CDR1 DFQATT and CDR2 SNEGSKA (reference sequence). J was trimmed by 1 base and V by 5 bases; bases with no gene match: 7. CDR3 length: 14 amino acids. The DNA of the CDR3 is TGCAGTGCTCCGAGCGGGAGTTTGTCCTACGAGCAGTACTTC. Translation gives CSAPSGSLSYEQYF.

Comments on this clonotype: Possible read error: a much larger clone is one base away. The chain is built from TRBV30 and TRBJ1-2; TRBD1 matches at 7 bases. The germline V gene encodes CDR1 GTSNPN and CDR2 SVGIG (reference sequence). This CDR3 region has 14 residues. CDR3: CAWSRTGVNHGYTF. The CDR3 bases are TGTGCCTGGAGTAGAACAGGGGTTAACCATGGCTACACCTTC. Full variable domain (outside the CDR3, taken from reference TRBV30 and TRBJ1-2): SQTIHQWPATLVQPVGSPLSLECTVEGTSNPNLYWYRQAAGRGLQLLFYSVGIGQISSEVPQNLSASRPQDRQFILSSKKLLLSDSGFYLCAWSRTGVNHGYTFGSGTRLTVV.

Ten or more counts support this clonotype. This rearrangement joins TRBV20-1 to TRBJ2-5; D remains ambiguous. The germline CDR1 and CDR2 sequences are DFQATT and SNEGSKA (reference sequence). Deletions cut 5 bases from V and 5 bases from J, with 12 bases between. This CDR3 has 12 amino acids. Here the CDR3 DNA reads TGCAGTGCTGGAGCCCCCGGGGAGACCCAGTACTTC. Translated: CSAGAPGETQYF.

In this sample, this clonotype turned up once. V is TRBV6-1 and J is TRBJ2-4; 11 bases agree with TRBD1. Unmatched junction bases numbered 8, after V lost 10 bases and J lost 6 bases. Germline-derived CDR1 and CDR2 are MNHNS and SASEGT. This CDR3 is 14 amino acids long. For the CDR3, the DNA is TGTGCCACCCAGGACAGGGGGCTTGGAAACATTCAGTACTTC. Amino acid sequence: CATQDRGLGNIQYF.

This clonotype was seen at least ten times. This clone may be a read error of a much larger clone one base away. The chain employs TRBV24-1 and TRBJ2-5, with 13 bases matching TRBD2. The V and J ends lost 2 bases and 11 bases, in that order; junction bases with no gene match: 10. From germline, CDR1 is KGHDR and CDR2 SFDVKD. The CDR3 sequence is 16 residues long. CDR3: CATSDSGTSGANEQYF. The CDR3 coding sequence is TGTGCCACCAGTGATTCCGGGACTAGCGGGGCAAATGAGCAGTACTTC.

J is TRBJ2-4 and V is TRBV20-1; possible D gene TRBD2, 5 bases. Near its end, the DNA agrees better with TRBJ2-7, so the J call may be wrong. CDR3 length equals 14 residues. From germline, CDR1 is DFQATT and CDR2 SNEGSKA (reference sequence). The CDR3 region is CSARRGTGSYEQYF. CDR3 DNA sequence: TGCAGTGCTAGGAGAGGAACGGGGAGCTACGAGCAGTACTTC.

This clonotype was seen repeatedly, ten times or more. This chain joins TRBV30 and TRBJ2-7; possibly TRBD1 or TRBD2 for D (5 bases each). This CDR3 is 15 amino acids long. Germline CDR1 GTSNPN, CDR2 SVGIG (reference sequence). The ends were cut back, 7 bases at V and 0 bases at J, with 19 bases in the middle. CDR3 nucleotide sequence: TGTGCCTCCGCCAAGAGAGGGGTGAGCTCCTACGAGCAGTACTTC. It codes for CASAKRGVSSYEQYF.

This clonotype has more than one count but fewer than ten. V is TRBV27 and J is TRBJ2-1; 8 nucleotides align to TRBD2. CDR3 size: 15 residues. The germline gives CDR1 MNHEY, CDR2 SMNVEV (reference sequence). V lost 4 bases to trimming and J lost 2 bases; unmatched junction nucleotides: 4. The CDR3: CASSSRGGAYNEQFF. CDR3 coding DNA: TGTGCCAGCAGTTCCCGGGGGGGCGCCTACAATGAGCAGTTCTTC.

This clonotype was recorded many times. The chain employs TRBV15 and TRBJ2-1; 9 nucleotides align to TRBD2. CDR1 LNHNV and CDR2 YYDKDF come from the germline V gene (reference sequence). The CDR3 runs 15 residues. V shed 1 base and J 8 bases; nucleotides not matched to a gene: 6. The CDR3 coding sequence is TGTGCCACCAGCAGAGGAGGAGCGGGGGGCGATGAGCAGTTCTTC. Translated: CATSRGGAGGDEQFF.

This clonotype has a count of ten or more. The chain combines TRBV20-1 with TRBJ2-5; 10 nucleotides line up with TRBD2. Germline values: CDR1 DFQATT, CDR2 SNEGSKA (reference sequence). CDR3 size: 15 residues. V was pared by 1 base and J by 5 bases, with 7 bases of the junction left unmatched. CDR3 bases: TGCAGTGCTAGAGTCCAGCGGGGGGGAGGGGAGACCCAGTACTTC. As protein: CSARVQRGGGETQYF.